The present TCR beta chain was sequenced within a study of blood T cell repertoires in COVID-19. As for the study in general: Samples taken during acute and convalescent COVID-19 were collected in the United States, Italy and Spain. PBMCs, B-cell-depleted T cells, or T cells were the source of the cDNA or gDNA that made up the material.

Per the authors' pipeline: Amplification of reference gene primers provided the estimated nucleated cell counts. Profiling relied on immunoSEQ multiplex PCR, and the TCRdb table lists in-frame clones only, not all of them. The V and J calls and clone size are taken from that table; D and trimming were inferred from the DNA. This table holds some 85,000 clones, more than 65% found once. V was cut by 6 bases and J by 0 bases, with 5 bases left in between. This CDR3 region has 12 residues. Germline V gives CDR1 WSHSY, CDR2 SAAADI. The chain employs TRBV10-2 and TRBJ1-1; no definite D call. The clonotype originates from a woman older than 75 with active or convalescent COVID-19. Source material: peripheral blood. CDR3 sequence: CASRGLNTEAFF. The CDR3 DNA follows: TGCGCCAGCAGGGGCTTGAACACTGAAGCTTTCTTT.